Following are 32 T cell receptor beta chains from one sample sequenced in a study of blood T cell repertoires in COVID-19. TCRdb keeps only in-frame clones here, not all; method: immunoSEQ multiplex PCR. The repertoire consists of roughly 190,000 clones, with roughly 80% occurring once and the leading ten covering 7.8%. Sequenced input: peripheral blood. These receptors came from an older woman with COVID-19, enrolled during active disease.

The chain employs TRBV7-8 and TRBJ2-7, with 11 bases aligning to TRBD2. The CDR3 has 16 residues. Germline loops: CDR1 SGHVS, CDR2 FQNEAQ. The trim removed 5 bases at V and 2 bases at J, leaving 8 bases unmatched. The CDR3 DNA reads TGTGCCAGCAGCCTGGGCCTAGCGGGAGGAGCCTACGAGCAGTACTTC. Its translation: CASSLGLAGGAYEQYF.

This clone has a handful of counts. This chain uses TRBV28 with TRBJ2-2; 7 bases are shared with TRBD1. Unmatched junction bases numbered 5, after V lost 4 bases and J lost 0 bases. CDR1 and CDR2 from the germline V gene are MDHEN and SYDVKM. The CDR3 totals 16 residues. CDR3 protein: CASSSTGTANTGELFF. As DNA, the CDR3 is TGTGCCAGCAGTTCCACCGGGACAGCGAACACCGGGGAGCTGTTTTTT.

This clone was observed a single time. The V gene is TRBV2, the J gene TRBJ2-1; D call uncertain. This CDR3 contains 12 residues. Trimming took 3 bases from V and 8 from J, leaving 8 bases between them. Per germline, CDR1 SNHLY and CDR2 FYNNEI. CDR3 bases: TGTGCCAGCAGTGAGCAGATCTATGAGCAGTTCTTC. This codes for CASSEQIYEQFF. The variable domain in full, with the rest retrieved from reference TRBV2 and TRBJ2-1, is EPEVTQTPSHQVTQMGQEVILRCVPISNHLYFYWYRQILGQKVEFLVSFYNNEISEKSEIFDDQFSVERPDGSNFTLKIRSTKLEDSAMYFCASSEQIYEQFFGPGTRLTVL.

This rearrangement joins TRBV11-2 to TRBJ2-3; 7 bases are a match to TRBD1. CDR3 size: 15 residues. The V and J ends lost 7 bases and 2 bases, in that order; junction bases with no gene match: 9. Germline loops: CDR1 SGHAT, CDR2 FQNNGV. The CDR3 loop is CASTKTGMHTDTQYF. Written as DNA, the CDR3 is TGTGCCAGCACCAAGACAGGGATGCACACAGATACGCAGTATTTT.

In this sample, this clone turned up a few times. The chain recombines TRBV18 with TRBJ1-1, with D tentatively TRBD1 (5 bases). The V and J ends lost 3 bases and 4 bases respectively, with 9 bases between them. The CDR3 consists of 13 residues. Germline V CDR1 and CDR2: KGHSH, LQKENI. DNA for the CDR3: TGTGCCAGCTCACCGGGGCAGGCCACTGAAGCTTTCTTT. It specifies CASSPGQATEAFF. Full variable domain (remainder filled in from reference TRBV18 and TRBJ1-1): NAGVMQNPRHLVRRRGQEARLRCSPMKGHSHVYWYRQLPEEGLKFMVYLQKENIIDESGMPKERFSAEFPKEGPSILRIQQVVRGDSAAYFCASSPGQATEAFFGQGTRLTVV.

The CDR3 bases are TGTGCCAGCAGTTACTTCAGGGAAGAGACCCAGTACTTC. Amino acid sequence: CASSYFREETQYF. The rearrangement links TRBV6-5 to TRBJ2-5, with D possibly TRBD1 on 5 matching bases. CDR1 and CDR2 (germline): MNHEY, SVGAGI. V lost 1 base and J 3 bases, leaving 6 bases between the germline ends. CDR3 length: 13 residues.

This clone came up a few times. The chain is built from TRBV4-3 and TRBJ1-1, with 7 bases matching TRBD1. The germline V gene encodes CDR1 LGHNA and CDR2 YSLEER. The trim removed 4 bases at V and 5 bases at J, leaving 7 bases unmatched. The CDR3 spans 14 residues. CDR3 nucleotide sequence: TGCGCCAGCAGCCCCCGACAGGGATTTACTGAAGCTTTCTTT. It codes for CASSPRQGFTEAFF.

In this sample, this clone turned up once. The gene calls are TRBV7-3 and TRBJ2-1; 9 positions match TRBD1. This CDR3 contains 16 residues. Trimming took 6 bases from V and 0 from J; bases not matched to a gene: 6. CDR1 is SGHTA, CDR2 FQGTGA, per germline. The CDR3 reads CASSPDRGHSYNEQFF. In nucleotides, the CDR3 is TGTGCCAGCAGTCCGGACAGGGGCCACTCCTACAATGAGCAGTTCTTC.

This chain uses TRBV7-8 with TRBJ1-3; possible D gene TRBD1, 6 bases. The CDR3 is 17 residues long. The germline V gene has CDR1 SGHVS and CDR2 FQNEAQ. The V gene lost 5 bases and the J gene lost 2 bases, with 19 bases spanning the gap. The CDR3 DNA follows: TGTGCCAGCAGCCAGACCGATACAGGGATTGCTGGAAACACCATATATTTT. Translated, it gives CASSQTDTGIAGNTIYF.

CDR3 loop: CASSYQGAREKLFF. CDR3 nucleotides: TGTGCCAGCAGTTACCAGGGGGCGCGGGAAAAACTGTTTTTT. The rearrangement uses TRBV7-2 and TRBJ1-4; 8 bases match TRBD1. The CDR3 contains 14 residues. CDR1 SGHTA and CDR2 FQGNSA come from the germline V gene. With 6 bases clipped from V and 8 bases from J, the junction kept 8 bases outside the gene matches. The complete variable domain, with remaining parts taken from reference TRBV7-2 and TRBJ1-4, reads GAGVSQSPSNKVTEKGKDVELRCDPISGHTALYWYRQSLGQGLEFLIYFQGNSAPDKSGLPSDRFSAERTGGSVSTLTIQRTQQEDSAVYLCASSYQGAREKLFFGSGTQLSVL.

The chain joins TRBV28 to TRBJ2-2; 8 bases are shared with TRBD1. The J segment lost 4 bases and the V segment lost 8 bases, leaving 6 bases of the junction unmatched. Germline V lookup: CDR1 MDHEN, CDR2 SYDVKM. CDR3 size: 14 residues. CDR3 bases: TGTGCCAGCGGGACAGGAGTCAGCACCGGGGAGCTGTTTTTT. This sequence encodes CASGTGVSTGELFF.

The V and J genes are TRBV3-1 (or the pseudogene TRBV3-2) and TRBJ2-1; 8 bases match TRBD2. Germline CDR1 and CDR2: LGHDT and YNNKEL (reference sequence). V was pared by 3 bases and J by 7 bases, with 5 bases of the junction left unmatched. The CDR3 covers 14 residues. Here the CDR3 reads CASSQLSGVNEQFF. The CDR3 region has the DNA TGTGCCAGCAGCCAGCTTAGCGGGGTTAATGAGCAGTTCTTC.

The chain recombines TRBV18 with TRBJ2-2; maybe TRBD2 (6 bases). Germline V gene data show CDR1 as KGHSH and CDR2 as LQKENI. Trimming removed 6 bases from V and 6 bases from J, with 20 bases in between. The CDR3 spans 16 residues. DNA for the CDR3: TGTGCCAGCTCCAGGTCCGGGACCCCGGGGGCCGGGGAGCTGTTTTTT. It translates to CASSRSGTPGAGELFF.

This clone was observed a handful of times. The chain joins TRBV30 to TRBJ2-7, with 10 bases that match TRBD2. Germline assignment: CDR1 GTSNPN and CDR2 SVGIG (reference sequence). The CDR3 consists of 14 residues. Unmatched junction bases numbered 6, after V lost 2 bases and J lost 5 bases. CDR3 loop: CAWSTSGNINEQYF. The CDR3 region has the DNA TGTGCCTGGAGTACTAGCGGGAACATCAACGAGCAGTACTTC. Variable domain in full (rest from reference TRBV30 and TRBJ2-7): SQTIHQWPATLVQPVGSPLSLECTVEGTSNPNLYWYRQAAGRGLQLLFYSVGIGQISSEVPQNLSASRPQDRQFILSSKKLLLSDSGFYLCAWSTSGNINEQYFGPGTRLTVT.

V and J are TRBV9 and TRBJ2-2, with D unclear. Trimming took 4 bases from V and 4 from J, leaving 17 bases between them. In germline, CDR1 is SGDLS, CDR2 YYNGEE. The CDR3 sequence is 16 residues long. In DNA form, the CDR3 reads TGTGCCAGCAGCTCGGAAAGAGGATCTGGCACCGGGGAGCTGTTTTTT. Its protein is CASSSERGSGTGELFF.

The chain uses TRBV6-6 and TRBJ1-5; 9 bases fit TRBD1. Trimming removed 8 bases from V and 4 bases from J; junction bases left unmatched: 6. The CDR3 is made up of 14 amino acids. CDR1 and CDR2 (germline): MNHNY, SVGAGI (reference sequence). The CDR3 protein is CASSGQGINQPQHF. The CDR3 DNA is TGTGCCAGCTCGGGACAGGGAATAAATCAGCCCCAGCATTTT.

The CDR3 sequence: CASRVHPIGPQHF. CDR3 bases: TGTGCCAGCAGGGTCCACCCAATCGGGCCCCAGCATTTT. V and J are TRBV28 and TRBJ1-5, with D unresolved. Trimming removed 6 bases at V and 9 bases at J, with 15 bases between. The CDR3 has 13 amino acids. From germline, CDR1 is MDHEN and CDR2 SYDVKM.

There are a few counts of this clone. The gene calls are TRBV21-1 and TRBJ2-3; the D call TRBD2 from the table was never checked on the DNA. TRBV21-1 is an annotated pseudogene. The CDR3 has 14 residues. This CDR3 reads CASSKWDSADTQYF. CDR3 nucleotide sequence: TGTGCCAGCAGCAAATGGGATAGCGCAGATACGCAGTATTTT.

This clone was observed a single time. The rearrangement links TRBV18 to TRBJ1-6; TRBD1 aligns across 9 bases. CDR1 and CDR2 from the germline V gene are KGHSH and LQKENI. V was clipped by 3 bases and J by 9 bases; unmatched bases: 6. This CDR3 comprises 15 residues. The CDR3 nucleotides read TGTGCCAGCTCACCGGACAGGGGAAGTCCTTCACCCCTCCACTTT. Residues: CASSPDRGSPSPLHF.

J is TRBJ2-1 and V is TRBV5-1, with a weak D call TRBD1 (5 bases). Germline V gives CDR1 SGHRS, CDR2 YFSETQ. This CDR3 has 14 residues. V was shortened by 4 bases and J by 10 bases, with 18 bases between the two germline ends. The CDR3 sequence: CASSPRIEAGEQFF. The CDR3 bases are TGCGCCAGCAGCCCCCGAATCGAGGCAGGGGAGCAGTTCTTC. The complete variable domain, with remaining parts taken from reference TRBV5-1 and TRBJ2-1, reads KAGVTQTPRYLIKTRGQQVTLSCSPISGHRSVSWYQQTPGQGLQFLFEYFSETQRNKGNFPGRFSGRQFSNSRSEMNVSTLELGDSALYLCASSPRIEAGEQFFGPGTRLTVL.

The chain uses TRBV6-2 or TRBV6-3 and TRBJ1-6; 9 bases match TRBD1. V shed 0 bases and J 8 bases; nucleotides not matched to a gene: 2. The germline V gene encodes CDR1 MNHEY and CDR2 SVGEGT. CDR3 length: 15 amino acids. The CDR3: CASSYSGQGYSPLHF. CDR3 bases: TGTGCCAGCAGTTACTCAGGACAGGGGTATTCACCCCTCCACTTT.

V and J are TRBV28 and TRBJ1-5; no reliable D call. This CDR3 contains 12 residues. V lost 5 bases to trimming and J lost 4 bases, with 6 bases between them. Germline lookup yields CDR1 MDHEN and CDR2 SYDVKM. The chain's CDR3 is CASSPPNQPQHF. The CDR3 nucleotides are TGTGCCAGCAGTCCTCCGAATCAGCCCCAGCATTTT.

The V and J genes are TRBV6-5 and TRBJ1-2; TRBD1 might be the D (6 bases). The V gene's germline CDR1 is MNHEY and CDR2 SVGAGI. V was pared by 0 bases and J by 8 bases, with 19 bases between. The CDR3 runs 16 residues. The CDR3 DNA reads TGTGCCAGCAGTTACTCTCCCGGGCGGGGGCGAAGAGGCTACACCTTC. Amino acid sequence: CASSYSPGRGRRGYTF.

This clone was detected ten times or more. The chain has TRBV5-5 and TRBJ2-7; maybe TRBD2 (5 bases). Between the trimmed V and J ends, which lost 0 bases and 3 bases, there was a span of 13 bases. The CDR3 has 15 amino acids. The germline V gene has CDR1 SGHKS and CDR2 YYEKEE (reference sequence). DNA for the CDR3: TGTGCCAGCAGCTTGGGGTCGTCGGCGGGCTACGAGCAGTACGTC. The encoded protein is CASSLGSSAGYEQYV.

CDR3 residues: CASSIREGYGYTF. The CDR3 DNA reads as TGTGCCAGTAGTATCCGGGAAGGGTATGGCTACACCTTC. The V and J genes are TRBV19 and TRBJ1-2; D not certain. Germline loops: CDR1 LNHDA, CDR2 SQIVND (reference sequence). The CDR3 consists of 13 residues. Trimming cost V 3 bases and J 5 bases, with 10 bases left between them.

The J gene is TRBJ2-7, the V gene TRBV6-2 or TRBV6-3; 10 bases match TRBD1. This CDR3 is built from 15 residues. With 2 bases clipped from V and 6 bases from J, the junction kept 7 bases outside the gene matches. CDR1 is MNHEY and CDR2 is SVGEGT in the germline V gene. CDR3 DNA: TGTGCCAGCAGTTACACCGGGACAGGGGTGTCCGAGCAGTACTTC. Translation: CASSYTGTGVSEQYF.

J is TRBJ2-1 and V is TRBV12-3 or TRBV12-4; D uncertain. Trimming took off 2 bases at V and 10 bases at J, with 9 bases between the two ends. The CDR3 loop spans 12 amino acids. CDR3 DNA: TGTGCCAGCAGTTTACTCTCTCTGGAGCAGTTCTTC. Its protein is CASSLLSLEQFF.

This clone was found once. The chain uses TRBV6-5 and TRBJ2-5; a weak D match, TRBD2 (7 bases). Deletions cut 6 bases from V and 4 bases from J, with 18 bases between. The CDR3 runs to 15 residues. Per the germline V gene, CDR1 is MNHEY and CDR2 is SVGAGI. The CDR3 here is CASSPLGGARETQYF. CDR3 in DNA: TGTGCCAGCAGCCCCCTTGGGGGGGCCAGAGAGACCCAGTACTTC.

This chain links TRBV30 with TRBJ2-2; maybe TRBD1 (6 bases). Between the trimmed V and J ends, which lost 4 bases and 5 bases, there was a span of 11 bases. The CDR3 is 13 residues long. Per the germline V gene, CDR1 is GTSNPN and CDR2 is SVGIG (reference sequence). The CDR3 bases are TGTGCCTGGAACACAGGGAGAACCGGGGAGCTGTTTTTT. Protein product: CAWNTGRTGELFF. The complete variable domain, with remaining parts taken from reference TRBV30 and TRBJ2-2, reads SQTIHQWPATLVQPVGSPLSLECTVEGTSNPNLYWYRQAAGRGLQLLFYSVGIGQISSEVPQNLSASRPQDRQFILSSKKLLLSDSGFYLCAWNTGRTGELFFGEGSRLTVL.

Concerning this clone: One end of the junction fails to match germline, which may point to a read error. The J gene is TRBJ1-2, the V gene TRBV6-1; D gene uncertain. CDR3 length: 12 residues. Germline-derived CDR1 and CDR2 are MNHNS and SASEGT. In DNA form, the CDR3 reads TGTGCCAGCAGAGAAGACGAGAAAGGCTACACCTTC. This codes for CASREDEKGYTF.

This chain joins TRBV5-1 and TRBJ2-7; D is unresolved. The ends were cut back, 1 base at V and 3 bases at J, with 14 bases in the middle. Per the germline V gene, CDR1 is SGHRS and CDR2 is YFSETQ. The CDR3 is 15 amino acids. CDR3 coding DNA: TGCGCCAGCAGCTTGAGAGGTTCCTCCGACTACGAGCAGTACGTC. This sequence encodes CASSLRGSSDYEQYV.

The rearrangement links TRBV2 to TRBJ1-2; TRBD1 might be the D (5 bases). Per germline, CDR1 SNHLY and CDR2 FYNNEI. V was clipped by 4 bases and J by 4 bases, with 13 bases between them. CDR3 size: 14 residues. The CDR3 loop reads CASSGEGERYGYTF. The CDR3 region has the DNA TGTGCCAGCAGTGGGGAAGGGGAACGCTATGGCTACACCTTC.